This T cell receptor (beta chain) was identified during a study of beta chain features in type 1 diabetes. Sequencing targeted expressed TCRB transcripts, as all isolated RNA had been reverse transcribed. Method: immunoSEQ multiplex PCR; TCRdb's copy keeps in-frame clones and lacks some. The sample consists of under 450,000 clones, around 13% of them appearing once. From germline, CDR1 is SGHRS and CDR2 YFSETQ. V shed 4 bases, J shed 4 bases, and the junction held 3 bases outside the gene matches. The CDR3 length is 14 residues. The chain links TRBV5-1 to TRBJ2-7; TRBD1 agrees at 12 bases. The source material was naive CD4+ T cells from blood. The clonotype comes from a man aged 25-40 years in good health. The CDR3 DNA sequence: TGCGCCAGCAGCGGGACAGGGGGCGTTTACGAGCAGTACTTC. Its protein is CASSGTGGVYEQYF.